These 21 T cell receptor beta chains share one sample of origin, sequenced in a study of vaccination effects on CD4 cells after COVID-19 (dated by TCRdb to between 2020 and 2023). The library was generated by the immunoSEQ multiplex PCR assay. Entries here come from immuneACCESS through TCRdb and include only in-frame sequences with V and J called. Some clones fail to appear in such tables; in the studies checked, an unresolved V gene covers under half of the shortfall, and the cause of the remainder is unknown. For this sample the table gives roughly 68,000 clones, of which around 69% were detected only once. Jointly, the top ten make up under 2% of the sample. In the ViraFEST assay, PBMC were stimulated with viral peptide pools, and antigen-specific CD4+ T cell clonotypes were then identified by expansion using TCR sequencing. After around 10 days of culture, CD4+ T cells were isolated with the EasySep CD4+ T cell isolation kit. Each participant got two doses of an mRNA SARS-CoV-2 vaccine, either BNT162b2 or mRNA-1273.

These TCRs' antigens remain unknown. The sample was CD4+ T cells from PBMCs cultured with HCoV-229E spike peptides, taken after COVID-19 vaccination. The cell subset or site label for this specimen denotes: HCoV-229E spike overlapping peptide pool stimulation. These receptors originate from a human donor who received a COVID-19 vaccine.

This rearrangement joins TRBV29-1 to TRBJ1-3; D is undetermined. V was shortened by 6 bases and J by 4 bases, with 7 bases between the two germline ends. Germline V gene sequence: CDR1 SQVTM, CDR2 ANQGSEA. CDR3 size: 11 residues. CDR3 coding DNA: TGCAGCGTCTTGGGGGGAAACACCATATATTTT. Protein: CSVLGGNTIYF.

The chain couples TRBV4-1 to TRBJ2-3; 11 bases fit TRBD2. CDR1 is MGHRA and CDR2 is YSYEKL in the germline V gene. The V gene end was trimmed by 2 bases and the J gene end by 2 bases; junction bases not matched to a gene: 9. The CDR3 totals 18 residues. The CDR3 DNA follows: TGCGCCAGCAGCCAACCTCCTGGGACTAGCGGCTACACAGATACGCAGTATTTT. Its translation is CASSQPPGTSGYTDTQYF.

This clone was seen a single time. The chain recombines TRBV7-7 with TRBJ2-7, with D perhaps matching TRBD1 or TRBD2 (5 bases each). V was cut by 2 bases and J by 1 base, with 21 bases left in between. Germline CDR1 reads SSHAT; CDR2 reads FNYEAQ (reference sequence). The CDR3 extends over 18 amino acids. CDR3 in amino acids: CASSLRGLTGLSSYEQYV. Here the CDR3 DNA reads TGTGCCAGCAGCTTACGGGGCCTCACAGGATTAAGTTCCTACGAGCAGTACGTC.

The chain combines TRBV10-2 with TRBJ2-6; possibly TRBD1 or TRBD2 for D (7 bases each). Trimming took 7 bases from V and 0 from J, leaving 13 bases between them. Germline assignment: CDR1 WSHSY and CDR2 SAAADI. CDR3 length: 16 residues. As DNA, the CDR3 is TGCGCCAGCACCCAGGGGGGGCGCTCTGGGGCCAACGTCCTGACTTTC. Amino acid sequence: CASTQGGRSGANVLTF.

This clone occurred once. The genes are TRBV7-3 and TRBJ2-6, with a tentative D call TRBD2 (5 bases). The CDR3 is 14 residues long. V shed 7 bases and J shed 4 bases, with 11 bases lying between them. Germline assignment: CDR1 SGHTA and CDR2 FQGTGA. The CDR3 DNA follows: TGTGCCAGCAAGAGGGATCCAGGGGCCAACGTCCTGACTTTC. Translation gives CASKRDPGANVLTF. Together with reference TRBV7-3 and TRBJ2-6, the CDR3 gives the full variable domain: GAGVSQTPSNKVTEKGKYVELRCDPISGHTALYWYRQSLGQGPEFLIYFQGTGAADDSGLPNDRFFAVRPEGSVSTLKIQRTERGDSAVYLCASKRDPGANVLTFGAGSRLTVL.

V and J are TRBV6-1 and TRBJ2-7; D is unclear. The ends were cut back, 3 bases at V and 11 bases at J, with 14 bases in the middle. Germline assignment: CDR1 MNHNS and CDR2 SASEGT. This CDR3 region has 12 residues. The CDR3 sequence is CASSDRQRKEYV. CDR3 nucleotides: TGTGCCAGCAGTGATCGGCAGAGGAAGGAGTACGTC.

The rearrangement joins TRBV10-1 to TRBJ2-2, with unresolved D. This CDR3 has 17 residues. V lost 0 bases, J lost 5 bases, and 16 bases lay in between. CDR1 is WNHNN, CDR2 SYGVQD, per germline (reference sequence). CDR3 coding DNA: TGCGCCAGCAGTGAGTCGCAATCCCGGGCTGGGACCGGGGAGCTGTTTTTT. Protein sequence: CASSESQSRAGTGELFF.

The V call is TRBV28, the J call TRBJ1-4; the match to TRBD1 covers 9 bases. The germline V gene encodes CDR1 MDHEN and CDR2 SYDVKM. This CDR3 comprises 13 residues. The ends lost 5 bases at V and 14 bases at J; junction bases unmatched: 9. The CDR3 nucleotides read TGTGCCAGCAGTCCCGATGGGACAGGGTTGCTGTTTTTT. This codes for CASSPDGTGLLFF.

The V and J genes are TRBV4-1 and TRBJ2-5; 7 positions match TRBD2. Looked up from germline, CDR1 is MGHRA and CDR2 is YSYEKL. The CDR3 spans 14 residues. The junction had 3 bases not matched to a gene; V was cut back by 4 bases and J by 1 base. The CDR3 bases are TGCGCCAGCAGCCCCGGGGGGAGCCAAGAGACCCAGTACTTC. It yields the protein CASSPGGSQETQYF.

This clone came up a few times. The rearrangement uses TRBV30 and TRBJ2-3; 7 positions match TRBD1. V shed 5 bases, J shed 7 bases, and the junction held 9 bases outside the gene matches. Per germline, CDR1 GTSNPN and CDR2 SVGIG (reference sequence). CDR3 length: 13 amino acids. CDR3 sequence (DNA): TGTGCCTGGTCGACAGGGTATCTAAATACGCAGTATTTT. The encoded protein is CAWSTGYLNTQYF.

This chain uses TRBV2 with TRBJ1-1; 7 positions match TRBD1. The CDR3 length is 11 residues. J gave up 4 bases and V 7 bases, and 0 bases lay outside the gene matches. The germline V gene encodes CDR1 SNHLY and CDR2 FYNNEI. The CDR3 DNA sequence: TGTGCCAGCACAGGGGGCACTGAAGCTTTCTTT. This sequence encodes CASTGGTEAFF. Complete variable domain (other parts from reference TRBV2 and TRBJ1-1): EPEVTQTPSHQVTQMGQEVILRCVPISNHLYFYWYRQILGQKVEFLVSFYNNEISEKSEIFDDQFSVERPDGSNFTLKIRSTKLEDSAMYFCASTGGTEAFFGQGTRLTVV.

This clone was found a few times. The V and J genes are TRBV6-2 or TRBV6-3 and TRBJ2-7, with 7 nucleotides matching TRBD1. The CDR3 extends over 15 amino acids. Germline trimming cut 4 bases from V and 2 bases from J; bases unmatched to any gene: 8. Germline V gene lookup returns CDR1 MNHEY and CDR2 SVGEGT. This chain's CDR3 is CASSSRTGATYEQYV. The CDR3 bases are TGTGCCAGCAGTTCACGGACAGGCGCAACCTACGAGCAGTACGTC.

The table lists this clone with a few counts. This sequence joins TRBV6-5 and TRBJ2-7; 10 nucleotides line up with TRBD2. CDR3 length: 14 residues. CDR1 MNHEY and CDR2 SVGAGI come from the germline V gene. Trimming removed 2 bases from V and 2 bases from J; junction bases left unmatched: 0. Here the CDR3 DNA reads TGTGCCAGCAGTTACACTAGCGGGGCCTACGAGCAGTACGTC. Residues: CASSYTSGAYEQYV.

This sequence joins TRBV5-8 and TRBJ2-1, with D perhaps TRBD1 or TRBD2 (6 bases each). The ends were cut back, 1 base at V and 5 bases at J, with 13 bases in the middle. The germline V gene has CDR1 SGHTS and CDR2 YDEGEE. The length of the CDR3 is 15 residues. This chain's CDR3 is CASSLYKGGHNEQFF. CDR3 DNA: TGTGCCAGCAGCTTGTATAAGGGGGGCCACAATGAGCAGTTCTTC.

This clone was recorded a few times. This chain uses TRBV5-1 with TRBJ1-1; 7 positions match TRBD1. The CDR3 length is 14 residues. The germline CDR1 and CDR2 sequences are SGHRS and YFSETQ. V trimming: 3 bases; J trimming: 1 base; junction bases outside the gene matches: 3. The CDR3 bases are TGCGCCAGCAGCTCCCGGACAGGGAACACTGAAGCTTTCTTT. Protein: CASSSRTGNTEAFF.

V is TRBV19 and J is TRBJ1-5; D remains ambiguous. CDR3 size: 13 residues. The V gene's germline CDR1 is LNHDA and CDR2 SQIVND (reference sequence). Trimming shortened V by 7 bases and J by 0 bases, and 7 bases separated the two germline ends. The CDR3 is CASTLVSNQPQHF. DNA for the CDR3: TGTGCCAGTACCCTAGTTAGCAATCAGCCCCAGCATTTT. The full variable domain, with the rest looked up from reference TRBV19 and TRBJ1-5, is DGGITQSPKYLFRKEGQNVTLSCEQNLNHDAMYWYRQDPGQGLRLIYYSQIVNDFQKGDIAEGYSVSREKKESFPLTVTSAQKNPTAFYLCASTLVSNQPQHFGDGTRLSIL.

The J gene is TRBJ2-3, the V gene TRBV5-1; 8 bases match TRBD2. Germline CDR1 SGHRS, CDR2 YFSETQ. The CDR3 has 16 residues. Unmatched junction bases numbered 16, after V lost 4 bases and J lost 9 bases. The CDR3 loop is CASSRAPGGTGGTQYF. DNA for the CDR3: TGCGCCAGCAGCCGTGCGCCGGGGGGGACGGGTGGGACGCAGTATTTT.

This chain links TRBV28 with TRBJ2-7; TRBD2 agrees at 16 bases. J lost 4 bases, V lost 5 bases, and 8 bases had no gene match. CDR1 and CDR2 from the germline V gene are MDHEN and SYDVKM. This CDR3 spans 17 amino acids. The CDR3 protein is CASSPPGLAGGLYEQYV. The CDR3 nucleotides are TGTGCCAGCAGTCCTCCGGGACTAGCGGGGGGGCTATACGAGCAGTACGTC.

The chain recombines TRBV5-1 with TRBJ2-2; maybe TRBD1 (6 bases). Germline V gives CDR1 SGHRS, CDR2 YFSETQ. The CDR3 covers 14 residues. V gave up 3 bases and J gave up 3 bases, with 9 bases separating them. The CDR3 region has the DNA TGCGCCAGCAGCTCCAGGACAGACACCGGGGAGCTGTTTTTT. This sequence encodes CASSSRTDTGELFF.

The V call is TRBV6-5, the J call TRBJ2-5, with TRBD2 identical over 11 bases. The J segment lost 0 bases and the V segment lost 7 bases, leaving 4 bases of the junction unmatched. This CDR3 is 15 amino acids long. CDR1 MNHEY and CDR2 SVGAGI come from the germline V gene. The CDR3 DNA sequence: TGTGCCAGCACTAGCGGGGGGCCTGACCAAGAGACCCAGTACTTC. Translating it yields CASTSGGPDQETQYF.

This chain joins TRBV19 and TRBJ1-2, with TRBD1 identical over 8 bases. Germline V gene data show CDR1 as LNHDA and CDR2 as SQIVND (reference sequence). The V segment lost 4 bases and the J segment 4 bases; nucleotides outside the gene matches: 5. The CDR3 spans 14 residues. The CDR3 DNA sequence: TGTGCCAGTAGTACCGGACAGGGCTTCTATGGCTACACCTTC. This gives the protein CASSTGQGFYGYTF.